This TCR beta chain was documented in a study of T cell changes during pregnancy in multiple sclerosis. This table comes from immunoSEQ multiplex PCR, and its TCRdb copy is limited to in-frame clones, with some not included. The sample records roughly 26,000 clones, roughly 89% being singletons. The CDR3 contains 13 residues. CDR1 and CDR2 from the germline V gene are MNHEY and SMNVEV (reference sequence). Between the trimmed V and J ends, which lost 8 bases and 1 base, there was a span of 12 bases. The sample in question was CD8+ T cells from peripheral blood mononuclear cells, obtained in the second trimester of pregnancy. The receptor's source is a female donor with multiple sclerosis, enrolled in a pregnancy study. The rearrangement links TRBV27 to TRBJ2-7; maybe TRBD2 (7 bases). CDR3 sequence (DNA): TGTGCCAGCGGTAGGGGGGGGTCCTACGAGCAGTACTTC. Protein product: CASGRGGSYEQYF.